One sample yielded the 30 T cell receptor beta chains listed below, sequenced in a study of blood T cell repertoires in COVID-19 (dated by TCRdb to 2020 to 2021). The receptor library was made with the immunoSEQ multiplex PCR assay. Sourced from immuneACCESS, this table was stored by TCRdb with only in-frame sequences that have V and J called. A share of the clones is absent; for the studies checked, an unresolved V gene accounts for under half, and the remainder has no known explanation. The table for this sample lists tens of thousands of clones; 89% of them were counted only once. Around 12% of the sample goes to the ten largest clones. Sequences were obtained from peripheral blood. The source of these receptors is a man between 65 and 85 years old with active or convalescent COVID-19.

V usage is TRBV19 and J usage is TRBJ2-7; possible D gene TRBD2, 5 bases. The CDR3 is made up of 14 amino acids. Germline V gene lookup returns CDR1 LNHDA and CDR2 SQIVND (reference sequence). V was clipped by 6 bases and J by 0 bases, with 12 bases between them. CDR3 sequence (DNA): TGTGCCAGTAGAGAGGGTTGGGACTCCTACGAGCAGTACTTC. It translates to CASREGWDSYEQYF. The full variable domain, completed using reference TRBV19 and TRBJ2-7, is DGGITQSPKYLFRKEGQNVTLSCEQNLNHDAMYWYRQDPGQGLRLIYYSQIVNDFQKGDIAEGYSVSREKKESFPLTVTSAQKNPTAFYLCASREGWDSYEQYFGPGTRLTVT.

This clone showed up just once. The V and J genes are TRBV18 and TRBJ2-5, with 7 bases fitting TRBD2. The CDR3 consists of 14 residues. Germline-derived CDR1 and CDR2 are KGHSH and LQKENI. Unmatched junction bases numbered 6, after V lost 3 bases and J lost 5 bases. CDR3 region: CASSPRGVVETQYF. In DNA, the CDR3 is TGTGCCAGCTCACCTCGGGGGGTAGTTGAGACCCAGTACTTC. The full variable domain, completed using reference TRBV18 and TRBJ2-5, is NAGVMQNPRHLVRRRGQEARLRCSPMKGHSHVYWYRQLPEEGLKFMVYLQKENIIDESGMPKERFSAEFPKEGPSILRIQQVVRGDSAAYFCASSPRGVVETQYFGPGTRLLVL.

The chain combines TRBV19 with TRBJ1-1; no clear D. This CDR3 region has 13 residues. The germline V gene encodes CDR1 LNHDA and CDR2 SQIVND (reference sequence). The V end lost 6 bases, the J end lost 1 base, and 9 bases lay between the germline ends. CDR3 DNA sequence: TGTGCCAGTAGCTCCACTTGGAACACTGAAGCTTTCTTT. Its translation: CASSSTWNTEAFF.

This chain connects TRBV7-9 to TRBJ1-6; D is unclear. The V end was cut by 1 base, the J end by 9 bases, with 13 bases between. The germline V gene has CDR1 SEHNR and CDR2 FQNEAQ (reference sequence). The CDR3 sequence is 15 residues long. CDR3 region: CASSLGGSIASPLHF. The CDR3 nucleotides are TGTGCCAGCAGCTTAGGCGGGTCGATAGCTTCACCCCTCCACTTT.

The gene calls are TRBV4-3 and TRBJ1-2; D ambiguous. CDR3 length equals 16 residues. V lost 0 bases, J lost 1 base, and 12 bases lay in between. CDR1 is LGHNA, CDR2 YSLEER, per germline. Written as DNA, the CDR3 is TGCGCCAGCAGCCAAGATTCCGGCGGAGATAACTATGGCTACACCTTC. Translated: CASSQDSGGDNYGYTF.

The J gene is TRBJ1-1, the V gene TRBV7-8; a possible D gene is TRBD1 (5 bases). Deletions cut 2 bases from V and 5 bases from J, with 15 bases between. Germline V lookup: CDR1 SGHVS, CDR2 FQNEAQ. This CDR3 region has 15 residues. CDR3 nucleotide sequence: TGTGCCAGCAGCTTACTTGCGGGGGTTGGGACTGAAGCTTTCTTT. It codes for CASSLLAGVGTEAFF.

The chain couples TRBV24-1 to TRBJ2-1; TRBD1 matches 7 bases. Germline trimming cut 2 bases from V and 5 bases from J; bases unmatched to any gene: 8. Germline loops: CDR1 KGHDR, CDR2 SFDVKD. CDR3 length: 16 residues. The CDR3: CATSDWLGGLHNEQFF. The DNA for the CDR3 is TGTGCCACCAGTGATTGGTTAGGGGGCCTCCACAATGAGCAGTTCTTC.

The chain recombines TRBV6-1 with TRBJ1-1; D may be TRBD1 (6 bases). Trimming took 3 bases from V and 1 from J, leaving 12 bases between them. Germline V gene sequence: CDR1 MNHNS, CDR2 SASEGT. The CDR3 has 15 residues. CDR3 loop: CASSEEQGKNTEAFF. The CDR3 DNA reads as TGTGCCAGCAGTGAGGAACAGGGTAAGAACACTGAAGCTTTCTTT.

This clone was counted a few times. This rearrangement joins TRBV5-1 to TRBJ1-2; D is perhaps TRBD1 (6 bases). Germline values: CDR1 SGHRS, CDR2 YFSETQ. The CDR3 contains 16 residues. V lost 6 bases and J lost 8, with 26 bases in between. The CDR3 loop is CASKTGARGAGGGYTF. CDR3 in DNA: TGCGCCAGCAAGACGGGAGCCCGGGGGGCGGGAGGCGGCTACACCTTC.

A remark on this clone: At one of its ends the junction is not consistent with the germline gene, which may arise from a read error. This chain uses TRBV9 with TRBJ2-1; maybe TRBD2 (6 bases). The CDR3 length is 12 residues. Germline V gene sequence: CDR1 SGDLS, CDR2 YYNGEE. Written as DNA, the CDR3 is TGTGCCAGCAGCCCTCCTGGAGGGGCTATAGTCTTC. Its translation is CASSPPGGAIVF.

This clone came up once. The chain employs TRBV24-1 and TRBJ2-1; 9 bases align to TRBD2. The V gene's germline CDR1 is KGHDR and CDR2 SFDVKD. CDR3 length: 17 amino acids. Germline trimming cut 3 bases from V and 4 bases from J; bases unmatched to any gene: 9. The CDR3 region is CATSDAPGTSLYNEQFF. The CDR3 region has the DNA TGTGCCACCAGTGATGCTCCCGGGACTAGCCTATACAATGAGCAGTTCTTC.

Comment on this clone: One end of the junction does not line up with germline, which may come from a read error. This chain links TRBV6-2 or TRBV6-3 with TRBJ2-1; 8 positions agree with TRBD2. Germline assignment: CDR1 MNHEY and CDR2 SVGEGT. The CDR3 totals 11 residues. The CDR3 is CASSAGLAEIF. The CDR3 DNA reads TGTGCCAGCAGTGCAGGACTAGCCGAGATCTTC.

The V call is TRBV27, the J call TRBJ2-5; TRBD1 matches 8 bases. Per germline, CDR1 MNHEY and CDR2 SMNVEV (reference sequence). Unmatched junction bases numbered 10, after V lost 6 bases and J lost 4 bases. The CDR3 sequence is 15 residues long. The CDR3 DNA follows: TGTGCCAGCAGAAAAGGACAGGGCTATCGAGAGACCCAGTACTTC. Translation gives CASRKGQGYRETQYF.

This sequence joins TRBV3-1 (or the pseudogene TRBV3-2) and TRBJ1-3, with 7 bases that match TRBD1. Losses at the gene ends were 7 bases for V and 7 bases for J; bases not matched to a gene: 10. CDR1 is LGHDT and CDR2 is YNNKEL in the germline V gene (reference sequence). This CDR3 comprises 14 residues. The CDR3 reads CASTHLGTANTIYF. The CDR3, as DNA: TGTGCCAGCACCCACCTCGGGACAGCTAACACCATATATTTT.

This chain links TRBV7-8 with TRBJ2-7, with D perhaps TRBD1 (6 bases). Trimming left V 5 bases short and J 4 bases short, with 18 bases between. Germline values: CDR1 SGHVS, CDR2 FQNEAQ. This CDR3 has 15 residues. The CDR3 DNA reads TGTGCCAGCAGCCCGGGCTGGGGGCTTGGTTACGAGCAGTACTTC. Protein sequence: CASSPGWGLGYEQYF.

The rearrangement uses TRBV6-4 and TRBJ2-2; possibly TRBD2 for D (5 bases). Germline CDR1 reads MRHNA; CDR2 reads SNTAGT. This CDR3 is 16 amino acids long. V lost 6 bases and J 1 base, leaving 15 bases between the germline ends. The CDR3 loop reads CASSQHPGLNTGELFF. CDR3 sequence (DNA): TGTGCCAGCAGCCAACACCCCGGACTGAACACCGGGGAGCTGTTTTTT.

V usage is TRBV15 and J usage is TRBJ1-1; D is perhaps TRBD1 (6 bases). Germline values: CDR1 LNHNV, CDR2 YYDKDF (reference sequence). The ends were cut back, 4 bases at V and 1 base at J, with 22 bases in the middle. The CDR3 spans 18 residues. CDR3 coding DNA: TGTGCCACCAGCATGTCGAGGGGGTGGGCCCACGAGAACACTGAAGCTTTCTTT. As protein: CATSMSRGWAHENTEAFF.

V usage is TRBV3-1 (or the pseudogene TRBV3-2) and J usage is TRBJ2-5; TRBD1 might be the D (5 bases). The V gene lost 4 bases and the J gene lost 5 bases, with 17 bases spanning the gap. CDR3 length: 15 residues. Germline-derived CDR1 and CDR2 are LGHDT and YNNKEL (reference sequence). The CDR3 nucleotides read TGTGCCAGCAGCCCCACTGCAGGGAAAATTGAGACCCAGTACTTC. Translation: CASSPTAGKIETQYF.

The chain joins TRBV5-5 to TRBJ1-2; no reliable D call. V shed 0 bases and J shed 2 bases, with 11 bases lying between them. Germline V gives CDR1 SGHKS, CDR2 YYEKEE (reference sequence). This CDR3 comprises 15 residues. CDR3 bases: TGTGCCAGCAGCTTGGCCCCCAGGCGCAACTATGGCTACACCTTC. Translating it yields CASSLAPRRNYGYTF.

The chain recombines TRBV25-1 with TRBJ2-1; possible D gene TRBD1, 5 bases. From germline, CDR1 is MGHDK and CDR2 SYGVNS. Trimming left V 2 bases short and J 0 bases short, with 5 bases between. The CDR3 consists of 14 residues. This CDR3 reads CASSETGSYNEQFF. The CDR3 DNA reads TGTGCCAGCAGTGAAACAGGCTCCTACAATGAGCAGTTCTTC. Full variable domain (missing parts from reference TRBV25-1 and TRBJ2-1): EADIYQTPRYLVIGTGKKITLECSQTMGHDKMYWYQQDPGMELHLIHYSYGVNSTEKGDLSSESTVSRIRTEHFPLTLESARPSHTSQYLCASSETGSYNEQFFGPGTRLTVL.

This sequence joins TRBV18 and TRBJ1-1, with unresolved D. Trimming cost V 2 bases and J 3 bases, with 10 bases left between them. The germline gives CDR1 KGHSH, CDR2 LQKENI. The CDR3 is made up of 14 amino acids. Here the CDR3 reads CASSPTSRDTEAFF. The DNA of the CDR3 is TGTGCCAGCTCACCAACCTCCCGCGACACTGAAGCTTTCTTT.

The CDR3 nucleotides read TGTGCCAGCACTACCGTGGAGGGTGGGAGCACTGAAGCTTTCTTT. This gives the protein CASTTVEGGSTEAFF. V and J are TRBV2 and TRBJ1-1; the D is unclear. Germline assignment: CDR1 SNHLY and CDR2 FYNNEI. The CDR3 extends over 15 amino acids. Deletions cut 7 bases from V and 4 bases from J, with 19 bases between. Combining the CDR3 with reference TRBV2 and TRBJ1-1 gives the whole variable domain EPEVTQTPSHQVTQMGQEVILRCVPISNHLYFYWYRQILGQKVEFLVSFYNNEISEKSEIFDDQFSVERPDGSNFTLKIRSTKLEDSAMYFCASTTVEGGSTEAFFGQGTRLTVV.

The CDR3 nucleotides are TGTGCCAGCAGTCCCGGTTCTGGTCAGCCCCAGCATTTT. The encoded protein is CASSPGSGQPQHF. The V and J genes are TRBV12-3 or TRBV12-4 and TRBJ1-5, with D unresolved. With 5 bases removed from V and 6 bases from J, the gap between germline ends came to 11 bases. The CDR3 is 13 residues long.

The chain combines TRBV5-4 with TRBJ2-1, with 9 positions matching TRBD2. V shed 2 bases and J 4 bases; nucleotides not matched to a gene: 4. In germline, CDR1 is SGHNT, CDR2 YYREEE (reference sequence). This CDR3 comprises 15 residues. The CDR3 here is CASSFGRGGYNEQFF. CDR3 DNA sequence: TGTGCCAGCAGCTTCGGGCGGGGGGGTTACAATGAGCAGTTCTTC.

The J gene is TRBJ1-6, the V gene TRBV6-1; the D gene is possibly TRBD1 (6 bases). Germline V gene sequence: CDR1 MNHNS, CDR2 SASEGT. The ends were cut back, 2 bases at V and 8 bases at J, with 13 bases in the middle. The CDR3 totals 15 residues. The CDR3 sequence: CASSENGGLDSPLHF. The CDR3 DNA reads TGTGCCAGCAGTGAAAACGGGGGGCTCGATTCACCCCTCCACTTT.

As DNA, the CDR3 is TGTGCCAGCAGTCCCCTTCCGGGACAGGTCAACACCGGGGAGCTGTTTTTT. Amino acids: CASSPLPGQVNTGELFF. The chain carries TRBV6-2 or TRBV6-3 and TRBJ2-2; TRBD1 matches 8 bases. Germline V lookup: CDR1 MNHEY, CDR2 SVGEGT. This CDR3 is built from 17 residues. The V gene end was trimmed by 5 bases and the J gene end by 2 bases; junction bases not matched to a gene: 10.

J is TRBJ2-7 and V is TRBV18, with 7 bases fitting TRBD1. J gave up 0 bases and V 0 bases, and 2 bases lay outside the gene matches. The germline CDR1 and CDR2 sequences are KGHSH and LQKENI. This CDR3 region has 15 residues. CDR3 in amino acids: CASSPPGQSSYEQYF. The DNA of the CDR3 is TGTGCCAGCTCACCACCGGGACAGAGCTCCTACGAGCAGTACTTC.

The chain couples TRBV9 to TRBJ2-7; 11 bases agree with TRBD2. V shed 4 bases, J shed 7 bases, and the junction held 7 bases outside the gene matches. CDR1 and CDR2 (germline): SGDLS, YYNGEE. The CDR3 sequence is 14 residues long. CDR3 DNA sequence: TGTGCCAGCAGCCCCCTAGCGGGGGGCTATGAGCAGTACTTC. It codes for CASSPLAGGYEQYF.

The CDR3 sequence is CASSLVSGGYNEKLFF. CDR3 nucleotide sequence: TGTGCCAGCAGCTTAGTTAGCGGGGGCTATAATGAAAAACTGTTTTTT. The chain links TRBV7-2 to TRBJ1-4, with D possibly TRBD1 on 6 matching bases. The CDR3 spans 16 residues. V lost 1 base to trimming and J lost 4 bases, with 13 bases between them. Germline V gene data show CDR1 as SGHTA and CDR2 as FQGNSA.

In this sample, this clone turned up once. V and J are TRBV6-1 and TRBJ1-1; D is possibly TRBD1 (5 bases). The germline V and J ends were trimmed by 2 bases and 4 bases, with 20 bases remaining between them. The CDR3 is 17 amino acids. Per the germline V gene, CDR1 is MNHNS and CDR2 is SASEGT. The CDR3 region has the DNA TGTGCCAGCAGTGAATGGGGGGTCCTCTCAGGAGGCACTGAAGCTTTCTTT. Its protein is CASSEWGVLSGGTEAFF.